This TCR beta chain was profiled in a study of blood T cell repertoires in COVID-19. Study-wide background: Sources were T cells, B-cell-depleted T cells, or PBMCs; the material itself was cDNA or gDNA.

Original processing methods: Estimates of nucleated cell counts were drawn from the amplification of reference gene primers. Sequencing used immunoSEQ multiplex PCR; TCRdb keeps in-frame clones, though not all of them. V and J calls and clone size are copied from that table; D and trimming were computed from the DNA. This table has about 130,000 clones, 86% appearing once. V gave up 4 bases and J gave up 6 bases; unmatched junction bases: 9. The germline V gene has CDR1 LGHDT and CDR2 YNNKEL (reference sequence). This CDR3 comprises 14 residues. The gene calls are TRBV3-1 (or the pseudogene TRBV3-2) and TRBJ2-7, with 7 bases fitting TRBD2. The sample taken for sequencing was peripheral blood. The source of this sequence is a human donor in a cohort sampled during active COVID-19. The CDR3 coding sequence is TGTGCCAGCAGCCCGAGGACTAGTAAGAGCGAGCAGTACTTC. The encoded protein is CASSPRTSKSEQYF.